The TCR beta chain under discussion was sequenced for a study of T cells expressing NK-cell markers. Study background: Seven of the eight sequenced donors were classified as HCMV-seropositive, and one was classified as seronegative.

General study results and limits: Questions lingered over whether expanded NKG2C+ T cell clones were HCMV-specific.

With respect to this clonotype: As yet, its antigen is unknown.

CDR1 and CDR2 (germline): SGDLS, YYNGEE. This CDR3 has 13 residues. TCRdb reprocessed the 5' RACE reads and stores each CDR3 protein as one record, lacking DNA. This table lists about 460,000 distinct CDR3 sequences. The rearrangement links TRBV9 to TRBJ2-1; TCRdb's D call of TRBD2 is untestable without DNA. Sequenced material: blood T cells: a sorted CD56 or NKG2C T cell subset, CD4+ or CD8+ T cells, or bulk PBMC T cells (not recorded which). The TCR comes from a woman aged 50 to 65 in good health. CDR3 amino acids: CASSGGGLFEQFF.